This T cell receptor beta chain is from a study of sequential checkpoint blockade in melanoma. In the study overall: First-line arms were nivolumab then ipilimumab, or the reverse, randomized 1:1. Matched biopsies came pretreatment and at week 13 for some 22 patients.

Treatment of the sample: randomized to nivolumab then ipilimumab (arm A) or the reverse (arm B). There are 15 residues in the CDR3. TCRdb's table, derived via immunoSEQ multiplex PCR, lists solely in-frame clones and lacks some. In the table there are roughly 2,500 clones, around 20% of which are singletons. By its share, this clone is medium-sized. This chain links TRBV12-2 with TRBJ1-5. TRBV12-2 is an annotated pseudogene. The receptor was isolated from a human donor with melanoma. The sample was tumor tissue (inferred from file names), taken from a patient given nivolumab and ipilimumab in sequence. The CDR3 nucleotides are TGTGCCCATACGACCCTCGGACGAATCAATCAGCCCCAGCATTTT. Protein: CAHTTLGRINQPQHF.